This T cell receptor beta chain was sequenced during a study of PD-1 blockade in mismatch repair-deficient tumors. The time point was: archival surgical resection tumor tissue. PCR or immunohistochemistry showed mismatch repair deficiency in every enrolled patient. The TCR-sequenced patients were a few responders to pembrolizumab. Profiling relied on immunoSEQ multiplex PCR, and the TCRdb table lists in-frame clones only, not all of them. The sample contains about 1,000 clones, approximately 78% of which appear only once. Germline V gene lookup returns CDR1 MNHEY and CDR2 SVGAGI. This CDR3 is 15 amino acids long. Trimming left V 2 bases short and J 6 bases short, with 16 bases between.

The chain couples TRBV6-5 to TRBJ1-2, with D uncertain. The source of this sequence is an adult with mismatch repair-deficient cancer. Material: primary tumor tissue, obtained from a patient treated with pembrolizumab. This CDR3 is CASSYIGFSPDGYTF. As DNA, the CDR3 is TGTGCCAGCAGTTACATAGGTTTTTCCCCCGATGGCTACACCTTC.